The 19 T cell receptor beta chains in this list originate from one sample, sequenced in a study of shared clonotypes between healthy human individuals (dated by TCRdb to 2019 to 2021). CD8 naive samples consisted of CD45RO-negative cells that were positively selected for CCR7, yielding a CD45RA+CCR7+ population without TemRA cells. The method was the immunoSEQ multiplex PCR assay. As stored in TCRdb, this immuneACCESS dataset retains in-frame rearrangements with V and J assigned. A fraction of the clones does not appear; measured against another copy, unresolved V genes explain less than half of the discrepancy, and the remainder lacks a known reason. This sample has around 600,000 clones in its table, and approximately 95% of those were observed once. The top ten hold approximately 0.12% of the sample. The specimen sequenced was naive CD8+ T cells sorted from blood. The cell subset or site label on this specimen signifies: CD45RA+CCR7+. These receptors all stem from a woman in her twenties or thirties in good health.

This clone was seen only a few times. This CDR3 is also generated by other DNA sequences in the sample. The chain uses TRBV28 and TRBJ2-7, with D possibly matching TRBD1 (5 bases). CDR1 and CDR2 (germline): MDHEN, SYDVKM. The germline V and J ends were trimmed by 3 bases and 3 bases, with 9 bases remaining between them. This CDR3 is 13 amino acids long. DNA for the CDR3: TGTGCCAGCAGTTTTGGGCAGGGCTACGAGCAGTACTTC. Amino acids: CASSFGQGYEQYF.

This sequence joins TRBV5-1 and TRBJ1-1, with 7 bases matching TRBD1. CDR1 and CDR2 from the germline V gene are SGHRS and YFSETQ. J gave up 1 base and V 9 bases, and 3 bases lay outside the gene matches. The CDR3 runs to 12 residues. The CDR3 DNA reads as TGCGCCACCCGACAGGGGAACACTGAAGCTTTCTTT. Translating it yields CATRQGNTEAFF.

This chain links TRBV29-1 with TRBJ2-1; D possibly corresponds to TRBD1 (7 bases). V was clipped by 7 bases and J by 10 bases, with 17 bases between them. The CDR3 length is 12 residues. The germline CDR1 and CDR2 sequences are SQVTM and ANQGSEA. The CDR3 DNA reads as TGCAGCGCCGTGGACAGGCGGGGAGAGCAGTTCTTC. As protein: CSAVDRRGEQFF.

This chain connects TRBV11-2 to TRBJ1-1; 7 bases align to TRBD1. In germline, CDR1 is SGHAT, CDR2 FQNNGV. Trimming removed 5 bases from V and 4 bases from J; junction bases left unmatched: 4. CDR3 length: 13 residues. DNA for the CDR3: TGTGCCAGCAGCCCCGGGACAGCCACTGAAGCTTTCTTT. It codes for CASSPGTATEAFF.

V and J are TRBV9 and TRBJ2-1; no firm D call. The CDR3 covers 15 residues. CDR1 and CDR2 (germline): SGDLS, YYNGEE. V lost 4 bases, J lost 0 bases, and 11 bases lay in between. This CDR3 reads CASSPEDSSYNEQFF. CDR3 sequence (DNA): TGTGCCAGCAGCCCTGAGGATAGCTCCTACAATGAGCAGTTCTTC.

This rearrangement joins TRBV5-1 to TRBJ2-7, with unresolved D. This CDR3 spans 15 amino acids. The germline V and J ends were trimmed by 2 bases and 2 bases, with 14 bases remaining between them. Germline V gene data show CDR1 as SGHRS and CDR2 as YFSETQ. CDR3 bases: TGCGCCAGCAGCTTTCGGGCAACAACAGCCTACGAGCAGTACTTC. Its protein is CASSFRATTAYEQYF.

This chain uses TRBV7-6 with TRBJ1-1; tentative D call: TRBD1 (5 bases). The CDR3 runs 15 residues. Germline V gives CDR1 SGHVS, CDR2 FNYEAQ. V gave up 4 bases and J gave up 2 bases, with 14 bases separating them. CDR3 region: CASSSPQEVNTEAFF. For the CDR3, the DNA is TGTGCCAGCAGCTCACCACAGGAGGTTAACACTGAAGCTTTCTTT.

The genes are TRBV5-1 and TRBJ1-3, with D possibly TRBD1 on 5 matching bases. The V gene's germline CDR1 is SGHRS and CDR2 YFSETQ. V lost 2 bases and J 0 bases, leaving 12 bases between the germline ends. The CDR3 loop spans 16 amino acids. DNA for the CDR3: TGCGCCAGCAGCTTCGAGGGCACAGGCTCTGGAAACACCATATATTTT. Protein sequence: CASSFEGTGSGNTIYF.

This sequence joins TRBV27 and TRBJ1-1; unclear D gene. Trimming cost V 1 base and J 6 bases, with 15 bases left between them. The V gene's germline CDR1 is MNHEY and CDR2 SMNVEV (reference sequence). The CDR3 has 15 residues. The CDR3 DNA is TGTGCCAGCAGTTTATACCCGGGGAGAACATCTGAAGCTTTCTTT. Translated, it gives CASSLYPGRTSEAFF.

The chain has TRBV7-8 and TRBJ2-1, with 8 bases fitting TRBD2. V was pared by 4 bases and J by 4 bases, with 6 bases of the junction left unmatched. The length of the CDR3 is 15 residues. Germline V gene data show CDR1 as SGHVS and CDR2 as FQNEAQ. The CDR3 sequence is CASSSPLAGYNEQFF. The CDR3 DNA is TGTGCCAGCAGCTCCCCTCTAGCGGGTTACAATGAGCAGTTCTTC.

The rearrangement links TRBV21-1 to TRBJ2-7; the table's D gene call, TRBD2, was not cross checked with the DNA. TRBV21-1 is shown as a pseudogene. The CDR3 has 14 residues. CDR3: CASSQAGISYEQYF. The CDR3 DNA reads as TGTGCCAGCAGCCAGGCGGGCATCTCCTACGAGCAGTACTTC.

J is TRBJ2-7 and V is TRBV27; D is possibly TRBD1 or TRBD2 (5 bases each). Germline values: CDR1 MNHEY, CDR2 SMNVEV (reference sequence). The germline V and J ends were trimmed by 2 bases and 5 bases, with 16 bases remaining between them. This CDR3 is built from 15 residues. CDR3 sequence (DNA): TGTGCCAGCAGTTTACCTGGGACCCTGGTGAACGAGCAGTACTTC. Amino acids: CASSLPGTLVNEQYF.

The DNA for the CDR3 is TGTGCCAGCAGCTTATTTCTGGGGGCAGGAGGGGATCAGCCCCAGCATTTT. This gives the protein CASSLFLGAGGDQPQHF. The gene calls are TRBV7-9 and TRBJ1-5, with D maybe TRBD1 (6 bases). The CDR3 is 17 amino acids. Germline V gene data show CDR1 as SEHNR and CDR2 as FQNEAQ (reference sequence). The V end was cut by 2 bases, the J end by 5 bases, with 19 bases between.

The chain employs TRBV19 and TRBJ1-1; 9 nucleotides line up with TRBD1. Trimming took 7 bases from V and 4 from J; bases not matched to a gene: 7. This CDR3 comprises 14 residues. Germline loops: CDR1 LNHDA, CDR2 SQIVND (reference sequence). CDR3 nucleotide sequence: TGTGCCAGTACCCCGGGACAGGGAGGCACTGAAGCTTTCTTT. This encodes CASTPGQGGTEAFF.

The chain links TRBV23-1 to TRBJ2-7; 7 bases are a match to TRBD1. TRBV23-1 is marked as an open reading frame, function uncertain. The length of the CDR3 is 16 residues. Germline trimming cut 8 bases from V and 1 base from J; bases unmatched to any gene: 14. The CDR3 loop is CASGIMGQILSYEQYF. In nucleotides, the CDR3 is TGCGCCAGCGGAATTATGGGACAGATTTTATCCTACGAGCAGTACTTC.

The gene calls are TRBV7-9 and TRBJ1-4; D gene ambiguous. The CDR3 totals 17 residues. Between the trimmed V and J ends, which lost 5 bases and 5 bases, there was a span of 21 bases. Germline values: CDR1 SEHNR, CDR2 FQNEAQ (reference sequence). CDR3 protein: CASSQGGLNSLNEKLFF. The CDR3 DNA is TGTGCCAGCAGCCAAGGAGGCCTTAACAGCCTCAATGAAAAACTGTTTTTT.

This clone appeared a single time. The rearrangement links TRBV4-2 to TRBJ2-7; D gene unclear. From germline, CDR1 is LGHNA and CDR2 YNFKEQ. This CDR3 has 14 amino acids. V lost 0 bases and J 2 bases, leaving 8 bases between the germline ends. The CDR3 loop is CASSQENGAYEQYF. CDR3 nucleotide sequence: TGTGCCAGCAGCCAAGAAAACGGAGCCTACGAGCAGTACTTC.

This chain links TRBV27 with TRBJ2-1; 10 nucleotides line up with TRBD2. The length of the CDR3 is 18 residues. CDR1 MNHEY and CDR2 SMNVEV come from the germline V gene (reference sequence). V was clipped by 6 bases and J by 4 bases; unmatched bases: 15. The CDR3 region has the DNA TGTGCCAGCAGGGCTCTAGCGGGAGACGGATTCGGGTACAATGAGCAGTTCTTC. It yields the protein CASRALAGDGFGYNEQFF.

In nucleotides, the CDR3 is TGCGCCAGCAGCCATCCGGGACTAGATTCATCAGATACGCAGTATTTT. The encoded protein is CASSHPGLDSSDTQYF. The chain recombines TRBV4-1 with TRBJ2-3; 8 bases line up with TRBD2. V lost 3 bases to trimming and J lost 4 bases; unmatched junction nucleotides: 9. The CDR3 is 16 amino acids. Germline assignment: CDR1 MGHRA and CDR2 YSYEKL.